The 30 T cell receptor beta chains below all came from one sample that was sequenced in a study of CD8 T cells in Susac syndrome. An input of 0.5 to 1 ug of RNA was subjected to reverse transcription using random hexamers. TCRdb processed the immunoSEQ multiplex PCR reads anew with MiXCR; each CDR3 protein has one entry. The sample lists approximately 94,000 distinct CDR3 sequences, around 95% occurring once. What was sequenced was CD8+ T cells from PBMCs. The origin of the receptors is a human donor with Susac syndrome.

J is TRBJ2-6 and V is TRBV5-4; weak D call: TRBD1 (5 bases). The CDR3 covers 17 residues. CDR1 SGHNT and CDR2 YYREEE come from the germline V gene (reference sequence). V was pared by 4 bases and J by 0 bases, with 14 bases between. CDR3 sequence reads: CASSLWTSSSGANVLTF. The DNA for the CDR3 is TGTGCCAGCAGCCTCTGGACAAGCTCCTCTGGGGCCAACGTCCTGACTTTC.

The chain combines TRBV18 with TRBJ2-7, with D perhaps matching TRBD1 or TRBD2 (6 bases each). The CDR3 is 15 amino acids. Trimming removed 3 bases from V and 4 bases from J, with 16 bases in between. Germline V lookup: CDR1 KGHSH, CDR2 LQKENI. In nucleotides, the CDR3 is TGTGCCAGCTCACCCCGGGGGCAGGGAAAGTACGAGCAGTACTTC. This encodes CASSPRGQGKYEQYF.

The chain is built from TRBV9 and TRBJ2-5; D is unresolved. This CDR3 spans 15 amino acids. V lost 0 bases and J 2 bases, leaving 11 bases between the germline ends. Germline V gene lookup returns CDR1 SGDLS and CDR2 YYNGEE. This CDR3 reads CASSVATRLQETQYF. The CDR3 nucleotides are TGTGCCAGCAGCGTAGCAACCCGGCTGCAAGAGACCCAGTACTTC.

J is TRBJ2-7 and V is TRBV25-1, with TRBD2 matching 8 bases. The trim removed 2 bases at V and 1 base at J, leaving 1 base unmatched. Germline V lookup: CDR1 MGHDK, CDR2 SYGVNS. CDR3 length equals 14 residues. CDR3 region: CASSESGGSYEQYF. CDR3 coding DNA: TGTGCCAGCAGTGAAAGCGGGGGTTCCTACGAGCAGTACTTC.

The chain couples TRBV6-5 to TRBJ2-5; D gene unclear. Germline V gene sequence: CDR1 MNHEY, CDR2 SVGAGI. V dropped 2 bases and J dropped 3 bases, with 1 base sitting between them. The CDR3 loop spans 11 amino acids. CDR3 region: CASSYKETQYF. In DNA form, the CDR3 reads TGTGCCAGCAGTTACAAAGAGACCCAGTACTTC.

The rearrangement joins TRBV20-1 to TRBJ2-7, with D maybe TRBD1 (7 bases). This CDR3 comprises 17 residues. Germline V CDR1 and CDR2: DFQATT, SNEGSKA (reference sequence). V was clipped by 4 bases and J by 1 base, with 23 bases between them. The CDR3 reads CSATTPQGGAFSYEQYF. The CDR3 nucleotides read TGCAGTGCTACTACTCCCCAGGGGGGTGCGTTTTCCTACGAGCAGTACTTC.

The V call is TRBV7-9, the J call TRBJ2-7, with TRBD1 matching over 11 bases. Germline lookup yields CDR1 SEHNR and CDR2 FQNEAQ (reference sequence). The CDR3 contains 14 residues. CDR3 amino acids: CASDPGQGVYEQYF. CDR3 nucleotides: TGTGCGAGCGACCCGGGACAGGGGGTCTACGAGCAGTACTTC. Full variable domain (remainder filled in from reference TRBV7-9 and TRBJ2-7): DTGVSQNPRHKITKRGQNVTFRCDPISEHNRLYWYRQTLGQGPEFLTYFQNEAQLEKSRLLSDRFSAERPKGSFSTLEIQRTEQGDSAMYLCASDPGQGVYEQYFGPGTRLTVT.

The count of this clonotype is one. The chain links TRBV25-1 to TRBJ1-5, with D unclear. This CDR3 spans 12 amino acids. Trimming removed 3 bases from V and 5 bases from J, with 5 bases in between. Germline CDR1 is MGHDK and CDR2 is SYGVNS. The CDR3 is CASSDVDQPQHF. The CDR3 DNA reads TGTGCCAGCAGTGACGTCGATCAGCCCCAGCATTTT. Full variable domain (outside the CDR3, taken from reference TRBV25-1 and TRBJ1-5): EADIYQTPRYLVIGTGKKITLECSQTMGHDKMYWYQQDPGMELHLIHYSYGVNSTEKGDLSSESTVSRIRTEHFPLTLESARPSHTSQYLCASSDVDQPQHFGDGTRLSIL.

Only one count was recorded for this clonotype. This chain links TRBV25-1 with TRBJ1-2; D is undetermined. V was trimmed by 1 base and J by 0 bases, leaving 6 bases between them. CDR3 length: 14 amino acids. Germline V gene data show CDR1 as MGHDK and CDR2 as SYGVNS. The CDR3 is CASSEWNANYGYTF. CDR3 DNA: TGTGCCAGCAGTGAATGGAATGCTAACTATGGCTACACCTTC.

This clonotype was seen only once. The chain employs TRBV5-1 and TRBJ1-3; TRBD1 agrees at 7 bases. V was clipped by 1 base and J by 1 base; unmatched bases: 2. Per germline, CDR1 SGHRS and CDR2 YFSETQ. The CDR3 length is 15 residues. The DNA for the CDR3 is TGCGCCAGCAGCTTGCAACAGGGGTCTGGAAACACCATATATTTT. It is translated as CASSLQQGSGNTIYF.

The chain is built from TRBV4-2 and TRBJ1-5; D gene uncertain. V lost 5 bases and J lost 2, with 10 bases in between. The CDR3 runs 14 residues. The germline gives CDR1 LGHNA, CDR2 YNFKEQ. DNA of the CDR3: TGTGCCAGCAGCGTCGCTCTTGGCAATCAGCCCCAGCATTTT. Its translation is CASSVALGNQPQHF.

About this clonotype: Relative to the germline gene, one junction end is altered; a read error may explain this. V usage is TRBV5-1 and J usage is TRBJ2-7; 9 bases are a match to TRBD2. From germline, CDR1 is SGHRS and CDR2 YFSETQ. The CDR3 spans 14 residues. For the CDR3, the DNA is TGCGCCAGCAGCATGACGGGACTAGCCTATGAGCAGTACTTC. Protein: CASSMTGLAYEQYF.

The rearrangement joins TRBV29-1 to TRBJ2-7; 8 bases match TRBD2. V shed 3 bases and J 0 bases; nucleotides not matched to a gene: 7. Germline V gene lookup returns CDR1 SQVTM and CDR2 ANQGSEA. This CDR3 is 15 amino acids long. The CDR3 loop is CSVEDGGGSSYEQYF. The CDR3 region has the DNA TGCAGCGTTGAGGACGGGGGGGGTAGCTCCTACGAGCAGTACTTC.

V usage is TRBV4-1 and J usage is TRBJ2-1; possible D gene TRBD2, 6 bases. CDR1 is MGHRA, CDR2 YSYEKL, per germline. The CDR3 contains 13 residues. The V gene lost 0 bases and the J gene lost 8 bases, with 8 bases spanning the gap. In DNA form, the CDR3 reads TGCGCCAGCAGCCAAGATCCGGGAGATGAGCAGTTCTTC. Encoded protein: CASSQDPGDEQFF.

CDR3 protein: CASSLDISDTQYF. The CDR3 nucleotides read TGTGCCAGCAGCTTAGATATCTCAGATACGCAGTATTTT. The chain uses TRBV13 and TRBJ2-3; D call uncertain. The CDR3 is made up of 13 amino acids. Germline V CDR1 and CDR2: PRHDT, FYEKMQ (reference sequence). V lost 1 base, J lost 4 bases, and 6 bases lay in between.

This clonotype was counted a few times. J is TRBJ2-7 and V is TRBV5-6; TRBD2 might be the D (6 bases). Trimming took off 3 bases at V and 4 bases at J, with 8 bases between the two ends. The CDR3 spans 12 residues. The germline V gene encodes CDR1 SGHDT and CDR2 YYEEEE. CDR3 sequence reads: CASSYGRYEQYF. In DNA form, the CDR3 reads TGTGCCAGCAGCTACGGGAGATACGAGCAGTACTTC.

V and J are TRBV19 and TRBJ2-5; possible D gene TRBD2, 6 bases. V was clipped by 5 bases and J by 5 bases, with 18 bases between them. This CDR3 has 15 amino acids. Per germline, CDR1 LNHDA and CDR2 SQIVND (reference sequence). The CDR3 sequence is CASSLLGGDMETQYF. The CDR3 nucleotides read TGTGCCAGTAGTCTTCTAGGCGGGGATATGGAGACCCAGTACTTC.

The sample holds one count of this clonotype. This chain uses TRBV20-1 with TRBJ1-5; D unclear. The CDR3 length is 13 residues. V shed 1 base and J shed 5 bases, with 9 bases lying between them. Germline V CDR1 and CDR2: DFQATT, SNEGSKA (reference sequence). The CDR3 protein is CSARARADQPQHF. The CDR3 DNA is TGCAGTGCTAGAGCGCGGGCCGATCAGCCCCAGCATTTT.

The chain couples TRBV14 to TRBJ2-2; D gene unclear. This CDR3 comprises 15 residues. Looked up from germline, CDR1 is SGHDN and CDR2 is FVKESK. Trimming removed 2 bases from V and 5 bases from J, with 12 bases in between. CDR3 coding DNA: TGTGCCAGCAGCCAAATCCGCATGGGGACCGGGGAGCTGTTTTTT. It specifies CASSQIRMGTGELFF.

The chain joins TRBV20-1 to TRBJ2-3; D may match TRBD1 or TRBD2 (5 bases each). From germline, CDR1 is DFQATT and CDR2 SNEGSKA (reference sequence). The CDR3 has 11 residues. V was cut by 6 bases and J by 8 bases, with 12 bases left in between. CDR3 sequence: CSAKLGVTQYF. The CDR3 coding sequence is TGCAGTGCAAAACTAGGGGTTACGCAGTATTTT.

V usage is TRBV9 and J usage is TRBJ1-5; the D is unclear. The CDR3 covers 15 residues. V was shortened by 4 bases and J by 0 bases, with 11 bases between the two germline ends. Germline V gives CDR1 SGDLS, CDR2 YYNGEE. The CDR3 reads CASSRSTGSNQPQHF. The CDR3 DNA follows: TGTGCCAGCAGCCGTAGTACGGGTAGCAATCAGCCCCAGCATTTT.

The chain uses TRBV3-1 and TRBJ1-6; tentatively, D is TRBD1 (5 bases). The germline V gene encodes CDR1 LGHDT and CDR2 YNNKEL (reference sequence). The V gene lost 5 bases and the J gene lost 3 bases, with 8 bases spanning the gap. This CDR3 has 14 amino acids. The DNA for the CDR3 is TGTGCCAGCAGCGGGACGTTCTATAATTCACCCCTCCACTTT. Amino acids: CASSGTFYNSPLHF. The entire variable domain, with the rest obtained from reference TRBV3-1 and TRBJ1-6, is as follows: DTAVSQTPKYLVTQMGNDKSIKCEQNLGHDTMYWYKQDSKKFLKIMFSYNNKELIINETVPNRFSPKSPDKAHLNLHINSLELGDSAVYFCASSGTFYNSPLHFGNGTRLTVT.

This sequence joins TRBV11-2 and TRBJ2-7; 8 positions agree with TRBD1. Unmatched junction bases numbered 11, after V lost 0 bases and J lost 4 bases. The CDR3 loop spans 17 amino acids. Germline assignment: CDR1 SGHAT and CDR2 FQNNGV. This chain's CDR3 is CASSLDPDRGFPYEQYF. The CDR3 region has the DNA TGTGCCAGCAGCTTAGATCCCGACAGGGGCTTTCCTTACGAGCAGTACTTC.

V is TRBV12-5 and J is TRBJ2-1, with TRBD1 matching over 9 bases. The J segment lost 8 bases and the V segment lost 4 bases, leaving 6 bases of the junction unmatched. The germline V gene encodes CDR1 LGHNT and CDR2 FRNRAP. This CDR3 contains 14 residues. The CDR3 nucleotides are TGTGCTAGTGGTTGGGGGACAGGGTTCGATGAGCAGTTCTTC. Translating gives CASGWGTGFDEQFF. Drawing the rest from reference TRBV12-5 and TRBJ2-1, the complete variable domain is DARVTQTPRHKVTEMGQEVTMRCQPILGHNTVFWYRQTMMQGLELLAYFRNRAPLDDSGMPKDRFSAEMPDATLATLKIQPSEPRDSAVYFCASGWGTGFDEQFFGPGTRLTVL.

The rearrangement uses TRBV9 and TRBJ1-3, with unresolved D. The CDR3 is made up of 15 amino acids. Germline values: CDR1 SGDLS, CDR2 YYNGEE. V dropped 3 bases and J dropped 0 bases, with 10 bases sitting between them. Here the CDR3 DNA reads TGTGCCAGCAGCGGAGTGGATTCCTCTGGAAACACCATATATTTT. Its protein is CASSGVDSSGNTIYF.

A single count supports this clonotype. J is TRBJ1-5 and V is TRBV15, with D possibly being TRBD1 (6 bases). V gave up 6 bases and J gave up 0 bases, with 9 bases separating them. The CDR3 consists of 14 residues. Germline loops: CDR1 LNHNV, CDR2 YYDKDF (reference sequence). The CDR3 DNA follows: TGTGCCACCAGTGGACAGTATAGCAATCAGCCCCAGCATTTT. This gives the protein CATSGQYSNQPQHF.

The CDR3 bases are TGCAGCGTTGGGGAGGGGACAACTAATGAAAAACTGTTTTTT. Encoded protein: CSVGEGTTNEKLFF. The chain uses TRBV29-1 and TRBJ1-4; a weak D match, TRBD1 (5 bases). The germline V and J ends were trimmed by 4 bases and 0 bases, with 9 bases remaining between them. The CDR3 has 14 amino acids. The germline V gene has CDR1 SQVTM and CDR2 ANQGSEA.

The V and J genes are TRBV2 and TRBJ1-5; D unresolved. In germline, CDR1 is SNHLY, CDR2 FYNNEI. With 6 bases removed from V and 0 bases from J, the gap between germline ends came to 15 bases. This CDR3 spans 16 amino acids. CDR3 sequence (DNA): TGTGCCAGCAGCGTTTACAGACCCCGTAGCAATCAGCCCCAGCATTTT. Residues: CASSVYRPRSNQPQHF.

This clonotype showed up just once. The rearrangement uses TRBV3-1 and TRBJ2-5; 10 positions agree with TRBD1. J gave up 7 bases and V 5 bases, and 4 bases lay outside the gene matches. CDR3 size: 13 residues. Germline V CDR1 and CDR2: LGHDT, YNNKEL (reference sequence). CDR3 sequence reads: CASSNGQGGTQYF. In nucleotides, the CDR3 is TGTGCCAGCAGCAACGGACAGGGGGGGACCCAGTACTTC.

The chain couples TRBV4-1 to TRBJ2-2, with D possibly matching TRBD2 (6 bases). Germline assignment: CDR1 MGHRA and CDR2 YSYEKL. The CDR3 runs to 16 residues. Trimming took 4 bases from V and 3 from J, leaving 15 bases between them. The CDR3 DNA reads TGCGCCAGCAGCCGAGCGGGTGTAGCGGACACCGGGGAGCTGTTTTTT. It translates to CASSRAGVADTGELFF.